This TCR beta chain was recovered during a study of lymphopenia after photon versus proton radiotherapy. The CDR3 has 15 residues. V was shortened by 4 bases and J by 7 bases, with 17 bases between the two germline ends. CDR1 and CDR2 from the germline V gene are SGHNT and YYREEE (reference sequence). Notes on the study in general: Post-nadir TCR diversity decline inversely tracked overall survival among those who died. Oligoclonal CD8+ Temra expansion after nadir drove photon patients' diversity drop. Photon-treated patients lost naive T cells and TCR diversity; proton-treated stayed stable. Authors raise, but do not show, better survival with proton therapy.

Clones were sequenced by immunoSEQ multiplex PCR, and TCRdb holds only the in-frame ones, with some missing. The table has fewer than 70,000 clones, about 90% seen once. Note on this clone: Its antigen is undetermined.

This TCR came from a man of 80 years or more with esophageal cancer. The rearrangement joins TRBV5-4 to TRBJ1-4, with unresolved D. Material: peripheral blood, obtained from a patient treated with proton-based radiotherapy. As DNA, the CDR3 is TGTGCCAGCAGCCAAGAAAGAAAAAGAGGTGAAAAACTGTTTTTT. This sequence encodes CASSQERKRGEKLFF.